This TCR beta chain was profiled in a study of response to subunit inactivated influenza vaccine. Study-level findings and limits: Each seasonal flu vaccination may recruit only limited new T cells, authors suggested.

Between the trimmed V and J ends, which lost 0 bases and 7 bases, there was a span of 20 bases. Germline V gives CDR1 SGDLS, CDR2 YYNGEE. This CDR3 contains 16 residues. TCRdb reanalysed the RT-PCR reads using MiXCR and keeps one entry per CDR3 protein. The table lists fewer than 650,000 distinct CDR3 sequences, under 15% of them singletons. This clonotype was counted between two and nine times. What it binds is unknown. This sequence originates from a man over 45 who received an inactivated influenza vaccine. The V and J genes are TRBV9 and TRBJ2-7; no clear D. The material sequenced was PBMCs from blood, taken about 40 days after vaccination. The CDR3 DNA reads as TGTGCCAGCAGCGTAGATCCCCAAGGCGCCCTCGGAGAGCAGTACTTC. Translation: CASSVDPQGALGEQYF.